The next 29 T cell receptor beta chains were all read from a single sample in a study of T cell responses to AZD1222 COVID-19 vaccine (dated by TCRdb to 2020 to 2022). In light of the paper, this sample's time point label describes: baseline before first vaccination. Library creation used the immunoSEQ multiplex PCR assay. TCRdb stores this immuneACCESS table with in-frame sequences only. Part of the clones is absent; in the studies checked, under half of the shortfall reflects unresolved V genes, and no reason is known for the rest. The sample profile shows 100,000 to 150,000 clones; roughly 90% of them were found once. The ten largest account for 1.5% to 1.8% of the sample. This material consisted of peripheral blood, taken on day 0 of AZD1222 vaccination. The origin of the receptors is an adult in good health.

The chain is built from TRBV5-1 and TRBJ1-6; 7 bases map to TRBD1. Germline V gene data show CDR1 as SGHRS and CDR2 as YFSETQ. This CDR3 contains 14 residues. With 3 bases clipped from V and 7 bases from J, the junction kept 4 bases outside the gene matches. The CDR3 region has the DNA TGCGCCAGCAGCTCCGACAGGGAGAATTCACCCCTCCACTTT. Its protein product is CASSSDRENSPLHF.

The chain recombines TRBV24-1 with TRBJ2-3; possibly TRBD1 for D (6 bases). The CDR3 consists of 16 residues. CDR1 and CDR2 from the germline V gene are KGHDR and SFDVKD. With 6 bases removed from V and 3 bases from J, the gap between germline ends came to 18 bases. The CDR3 region has the DNA TGTGCCACCAGTTCCTCGTTGTGGGGGCGGACAGATACGCAGTATTTT. It codes for CATSSSLWGRTDTQYF.

The V gene is TRBV27, the J gene TRBJ1-3; D remains unclear. Looked up from germline, CDR1 is MNHEY and CDR2 is SMNVEV (reference sequence). V was pared by 6 bases and J by 3 bases, with 9 bases between. CDR3 size: 13 residues. The CDR3 DNA is TGTGCCAGCAGGGAGGGCCGTGGAAACACCATATATTTT. This encodes CASREGRGNTIYF.

This clone has just a few counts. V is TRBV5-1 and J is TRBJ1-2; no definite D call. Between the trimmed V and J ends, which lost 4 bases and 4 bases, there was a span of 17 bases. CDR1 is SGHRS, CDR2 YFSETQ, per germline. The CDR3 is 15 residues long. CDR3 nucleotides: TGCGCCAGCAGCACACTGGACGGGGTCAGCTATGGCTACACCTTC. Translated: CASSTLDGVSYGYTF.

This clone was seen only a few times. The chain links TRBV9 to TRBJ2-3; TRBD2 matches at 8 bases. The trim removed 2 bases at V and 3 bases at J, leaving 5 bases unmatched. The CDR3 extends over 15 amino acids. Germline-derived CDR1 and CDR2 are SGDLS and YYNGEE. This CDR3 is CASSVGGGRTDTQYF. CDR3 DNA: TGTGCCAGCAGCGTTGGCGGGGGGCGTACAGATACGCAGTATTTT.

The chain employs TRBV3-1 (or the pseudogene TRBV3-2) and TRBJ1-1, with D unclear. Germline V gene data show CDR1 as LGHDT and CDR2 as YNNKEL (reference sequence). Trimming removed 1 base at V and 4 bases at J, with 4 bases between. This CDR3 has 12 amino acids. The CDR3 DNA follows: TGTGCCAGCAGCCAAGTTCGCACTGAAGCTTTCTTT. Encoded protein: CASSQVRTEAFF.

The chain carries TRBV10-3 and TRBJ1-3; no clear D. V was pared by 2 bases and J by 4 bases, with 12 bases between. The CDR3 length is 15 residues. Germline CDR1 and CDR2: ENHRY and SYGVKD. Here the CDR3 reads CAISEVLGSGNTIYF. The DNA of the CDR3 is TGTGCCATCAGTGAGGTCTTAGGGTCCGGAAACACCATATATTTT.

The chain links TRBV19 to TRBJ2-1; 13 nucleotides align to TRBD2. The J segment lost 3 bases and the V segment lost 5 bases, leaving 4 bases of the junction unmatched. There are 16 residues in the CDR3. CDR1 is LNHDA, CDR2 SQIVND, per germline (reference sequence). CDR3 region: CASSLGLAGVYNEQFF. The CDR3, as DNA: TGTGCCAGTAGTCTTGGACTAGCGGGGGTCTACAATGAGCAGTTCTTC.

V gene TRBV19 combines with J gene TRBJ1-1; D is perhaps TRBD1 (6 bases). This CDR3 contains 15 residues. The germline V and J ends were trimmed by 4 bases and 2 bases, with 14 bases remaining between them. Germline V gives CDR1 LNHDA, CDR2 SQIVND (reference sequence). The CDR3 region has the DNA TGTGCCAGTAGTAGGGACACCCCTCAAAACACTGAAGCTTTCTTT. Encoded protein: CASSRDTPQNTEAFF. Filled out from reference TRBV19 and TRBJ1-1, the complete variable domain reads DGGITQSPKYLFRKEGQNVTLSCEQNLNHDAMYWYRQDPGQGLRLIYYSQIVNDFQKGDIAEGYSVSREKKESFPLTVTSAQKNPTAFYLCASSRDTPQNTEAFFGQGTRLTVV.

This clone was found once. This chain links TRBV5-5 with TRBJ2-2, with 7 positions matching TRBD2. Looked up from germline, CDR1 is SGHKS and CDR2 is YYEKEE (reference sequence). V dropped 0 bases and J dropped 0; count of bases not matched to a gene: 8. This CDR3 has 18 amino acids. The CDR3 loop reads CASSLELAVPTNTGELFF. The CDR3 DNA reads TGTGCCAGCAGCTTGGAGCTAGCGGTACCTACGAACACCGGGGAGCTGTTTTTT.

This clone was detected only a few times. The V and J genes are TRBV19 and TRBJ2-7, with a weak D call TRBD1 (6 bases). The ends were cut back, 4 bases at V and 2 bases at J, with 12 bases in the middle. Germline lookup yields CDR1 LNHDA and CDR2 SQIVND (reference sequence). CDR3 length: 14 amino acids. The CDR3 loop reads CASSTNRDAYEQYF. The CDR3 DNA follows: TGTGCCAGTAGTACTAACAGGGACGCCTACGAGCAGTACTTC.

CDR3 sequence reads: CASSLDGQGYEQYF. The CDR3 bases are TGTGCCAGCAGCTTAGACGGACAGGGCTACGAGCAGTACTTC. This chain uses TRBV7-9 with TRBJ2-7; 8 bases line up with TRBD1. The V and J ends lost 1 base and 3 bases, in that order; junction bases with no gene match: 2. Per germline, CDR1 SEHNR and CDR2 FQNEAQ (reference sequence). The CDR3 is 14 residues long.

The chain couples TRBV18 to TRBJ2-5; D may be TRBD1 (5 bases). Germline V lookup: CDR1 KGHSH, CDR2 LQKENI. V was shortened by 1 base and J by 5 bases, with 8 bases between the two germline ends. CDR3 size: 13 residues. CDR3 amino acids: CASSPQGRETQYF. The CDR3 DNA reads TGTGCCAGCTCACCACAGGGGCGGGAGACCCAGTACTTC.

This clone has a single count. The chain carries TRBV19 and TRBJ1-5; 7 positions match TRBD1. The length of the CDR3 is 15 residues. V lost 5 bases and J lost 5; bases outside the gene matches: 9. Germline assignment: CDR1 LNHDA and CDR2 SQIVND (reference sequence). Written as DNA, the CDR3 is TGTGCCAGTAGTCTTAAGGGGGCCCCAGATCAGCCCCAGCATTTT. It encodes CASSLKGAPDQPQHF.

CDR3: CATSGARDTLSGGTDTQYF. The CDR3 nucleotides are TGTGCCACCAGTGGGGCTAGAGACACTTTATCCGGGGGCACAGATACGCAGTATTTT. The rearrangement joins TRBV24-1 to TRBJ2-3, with D possibly matching TRBD2 (5 bases). Trimming took 5 bases from V and 1 from J, leaving 24 bases between them. This CDR3 spans 19 amino acids. CDR1 is KGHDR, CDR2 SFDVKD, per germline.

The chain couples TRBV6-1 to TRBJ2-1; D possibly corresponds to TRBD2 (5 bases). V dropped 3 bases and J dropped 10 bases, with 10 bases sitting between them. The germline V gene has CDR1 MNHNS and CDR2 SASEGT. The CDR3 contains 12 residues. Here the CDR3 DNA reads TGTGCCAGCAGTGATCGGACTGGCGAGCAGTTCTTC. Encoded protein: CASSDRTGEQFF.

This rearrangement joins TRBV24-1 to TRBJ1-1; D call uncertain. CDR1 is KGHDR and CDR2 is SFDVKD in the germline V gene. This CDR3 spans 13 amino acids. V was cut by 1 base and J by 1 base, with 3 bases left in between. CDR3 protein: CATSDFGNTEAFF. In DNA, the CDR3 is TGTGCCACCAGTGATTTCGGGAACACTGAAGCTTTCTTT.

This sequence joins TRBV9 and TRBJ2-7; 10 bases agree with TRBD1. Germline V lookup: CDR1 SGDLS, CDR2 YYNGEE. V was clipped by 4 bases and J by 3 bases; unmatched bases: 7. The CDR3 spans 15 residues. CDR3 bases: TGTGCCAGCAGCCATACCGGGACAGGGGACTACGAGCAGTACTTC. Protein: CASSHTGTGDYEQYF.

This sequence joins TRBV4-1 and TRBJ1-1, with D unresolved. The germline V and J ends were trimmed by 1 base and 7 bases, with 13 bases remaining between them. The CDR3 length is 14 residues. Germline V gene data show CDR1 as MGHRA and CDR2 as YSYEKL. The CDR3 bases are TGCGCCAGCAGCCAAGTCCCTTTGAGCGTTGAAGCTTTCTTT. The encoded protein is CASSQVPLSVEAFF.

For the CDR3, the DNA is TGTGCCAGCAGTTTTACAGGGTTAGGGACTGAAGCTTTCTTT. It yields the protein CASSFTGLGTEAFF. This sequence joins TRBV27 and TRBJ1-1; perhaps TRBD1 as D (6 bases). Germline V gives CDR1 MNHEY, CDR2 SMNVEV (reference sequence). V gave up 3 bases and J gave up 5 bases, with 13 bases separating them. CDR3 length equals 14 residues.

The chain couples TRBV6-5 to TRBJ1-3; D gene uncertain. Trimming took off 11 bases at V and 1 base at J, with 18 bases between the two ends. The CDR3 has 15 amino acids. Germline CDR1 and CDR2: MNHEY and SVGAGI. As DNA, the CDR3 is TGTGCCGTAGGAAAAGGCGGATGGTCTGGAAACACCATATATTTT. Its protein is CAVGKGGWSGNTIYF.

This sequence joins TRBV4-3 and TRBJ2-1, with 8 bases identical to TRBD2. The V gene end was trimmed by 1 base and the J gene end by 4 bases; junction bases not matched to a gene: 6. The germline V gene encodes CDR1 LGHNA and CDR2 YSLEER. The CDR3 is 16 residues long. The CDR3 DNA is TGCGCCAGCAGCCAAGCCCCAGCGGGAGTTTACAATGAGCAGTTCTTC. It encodes CASSQAPAGVYNEQFF.

This chain links TRBV15 with TRBJ2-7; D is perhaps TRBD1 (6 bases). The CDR3 covers 15 residues. Germline V gene data show CDR1 as LNHNV and CDR2 as YYDKDF (reference sequence). Trimming shortened V by 0 bases and J by 6 bases, and 15 bases separated the two germline ends. Here the CDR3 DNA reads TGTGCCACCAGCAGAGATCAGGGGTACCGATTCGAGCAGTACTTC. The encoded protein is CATSRDQGYRFEQYF.

This clone was counted once. This sequence joins TRBV29-1 and TRBJ2-7, with D perhaps being TRBD1 or TRBD2 (5 bases each). V was clipped by 0 bases and J by 0 bases, with 18 bases between them. Germline V gene data show CDR1 as SQVTM and CDR2 as ANQGSEA. The CDR3 loop spans 17 amino acids. CDR3 DNA: TGCAGCGTTGAAGACGATATAGGGGCCCGGGACTCCTACGAGCAGTACTTC. It specifies CSVEDDIGARDSYEQYF.

The chain links TRBV25-1 to TRBJ2-3, with D perhaps matching TRBD1 (6 bases). V was cut by 5 bases and J by 4 bases, with 7 bases left in between. Per germline, CDR1 MGHDK and CDR2 SYGVNS. The CDR3 loop spans 12 amino acids. The CDR3 nucleotides read TGTGCCAGCAGTAGACAGGCAGATACGCAGTATTTT. It yields the protein CASSRQADTQYF.

The CDR3 DNA follows: TGTGCCAGCAGTCGGACCTTGGGGGCCTCCTATAATTCACCCCTCCACTTT. Its translation: CASSRTLGASYNSPLHF. The chain combines TRBV6-6 with TRBJ1-6; D may be TRBD1 (6 bases). V gave up 5 bases and J gave up 0 bases, with 14 bases separating them. Germline values: CDR1 MNHNY, CDR2 SVGAGI (reference sequence). This CDR3 region has 17 residues.

V usage is TRBV7-9 and J usage is TRBJ1-1, with D unclear. V was trimmed by 2 bases and J by 1 base, leaving 11 bases between them. CDR3 length: 15 residues. The germline gives CDR1 SEHNR, CDR2 FQNEAQ (reference sequence). The DNA of the CDR3 is TGTGCCAGCAGCTTAACCGGTTGGGAGAACACTGAAGCTTTCTTT. Protein: CASSLTGWENTEAFF.

V and J are TRBV6-5 and TRBJ2-7, with TRBD2 identical over 7 bases. Per the germline V gene, CDR1 is MNHEY and CDR2 is SVGAGI. The CDR3 sequence is 14 residues long. Unmatched junction bases numbered 8, after V lost 8 bases and J lost 1 base. CDR3 DNA: TGTGCCAGCCGGGTGGGGGGGAATTCCTACGAGCAGTACTTC. This translates into CASRVGGNSYEQYF.

The DNA of the CDR3 is TGTGCCAGCAGCAGGGCAGGGGGCACTGAAGCTTTCTTT. Amino acids: CASSRAGGTEAFF. V usage is TRBV4-2 and J usage is TRBJ1-1, with TRBD1 identical over 7 bases. CDR1 LGHNA and CDR2 YNFKEQ come from the germline V gene. V shed 5 bases and J 4 bases; nucleotides not matched to a gene: 4. This CDR3 comprises 13 residues.